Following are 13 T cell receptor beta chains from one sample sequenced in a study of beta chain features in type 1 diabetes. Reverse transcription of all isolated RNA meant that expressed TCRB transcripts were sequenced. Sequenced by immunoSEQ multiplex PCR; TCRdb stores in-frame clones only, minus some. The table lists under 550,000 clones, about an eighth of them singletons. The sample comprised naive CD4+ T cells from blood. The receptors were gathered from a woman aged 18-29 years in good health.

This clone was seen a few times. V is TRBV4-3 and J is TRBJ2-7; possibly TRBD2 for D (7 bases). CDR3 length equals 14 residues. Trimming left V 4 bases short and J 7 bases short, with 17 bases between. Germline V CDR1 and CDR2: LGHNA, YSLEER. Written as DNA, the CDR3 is TGCGCCAGCAGCCCGCTCGAGGCGGGGGCTGAGCAGTACTTC. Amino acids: CASSPLEAGAEQYF.

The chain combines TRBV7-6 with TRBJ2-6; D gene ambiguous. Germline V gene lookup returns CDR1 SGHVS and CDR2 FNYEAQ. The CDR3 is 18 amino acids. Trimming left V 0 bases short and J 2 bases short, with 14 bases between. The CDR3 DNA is TGTGCCAGCAGCTTAGCCTCCGTGGTGGCGACTGGGGCCAACGTCCTGACTTTC. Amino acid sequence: CASSLASVVATGANVLTF.

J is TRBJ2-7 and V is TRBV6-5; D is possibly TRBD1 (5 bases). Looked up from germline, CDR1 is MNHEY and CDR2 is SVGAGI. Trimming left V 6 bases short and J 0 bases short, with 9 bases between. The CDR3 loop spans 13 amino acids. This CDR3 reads CASSKGPSYEQYV. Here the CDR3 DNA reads TGTGCCAGCAGCAAGGGGCCCTCCTACGAGCAGTACGTC.

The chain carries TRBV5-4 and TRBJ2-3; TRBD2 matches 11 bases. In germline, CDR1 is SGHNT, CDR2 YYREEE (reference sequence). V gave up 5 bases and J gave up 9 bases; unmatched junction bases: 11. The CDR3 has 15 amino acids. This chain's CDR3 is CASRNLAGGARTQYF. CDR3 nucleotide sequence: TGTGCCAGCAGGAACCTAGCGGGGGGTGCCCGGACGCAGTATTTT.

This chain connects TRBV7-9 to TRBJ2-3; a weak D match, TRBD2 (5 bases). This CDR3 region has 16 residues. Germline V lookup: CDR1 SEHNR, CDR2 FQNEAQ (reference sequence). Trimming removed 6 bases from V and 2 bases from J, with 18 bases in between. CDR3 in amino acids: CASRPSGERPTDTQYF. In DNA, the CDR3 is TGTGCCAGCAGGCCATCCGGGGAGCGGCCCACAGATACGCAGTATTTT.

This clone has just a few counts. DNA of the CDR3: TGTGCCAGCAGCTTTAACAGCTATGGCTACACCTTC. Its protein is CASSFNSYGYTF. The V and J genes are TRBV7-2 and TRBJ1-2; D ambiguous. Germline V gene sequence: CDR1 SGHTA, CDR2 FQGNSA. This CDR3 region has 12 residues. Trimming stripped 3 bases from V and 4 bases from J, with 6 bases between.

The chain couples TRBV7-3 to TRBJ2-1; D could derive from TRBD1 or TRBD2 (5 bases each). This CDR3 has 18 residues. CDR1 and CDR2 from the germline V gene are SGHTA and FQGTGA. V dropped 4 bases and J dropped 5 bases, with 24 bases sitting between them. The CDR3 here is CASSSSPLVWGRDNEQFF. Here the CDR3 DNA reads TGTGCCAGCAGCTCATCCCCCCTGGTGTGGGGACGGGACAATGAGCAGTTCTTC.

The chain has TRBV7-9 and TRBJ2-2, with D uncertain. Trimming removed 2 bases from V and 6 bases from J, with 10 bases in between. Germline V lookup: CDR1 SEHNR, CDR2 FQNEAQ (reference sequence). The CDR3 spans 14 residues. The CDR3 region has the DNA TGTGCCAGCAGCTTAAGACAACACGCCGGGGAGCTGTTTTTT. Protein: CASSLRQHAGELFF.

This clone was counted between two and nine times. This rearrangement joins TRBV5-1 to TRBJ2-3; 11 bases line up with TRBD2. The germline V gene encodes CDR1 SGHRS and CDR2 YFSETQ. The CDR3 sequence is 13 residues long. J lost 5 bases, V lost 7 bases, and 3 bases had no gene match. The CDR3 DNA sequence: TGCGCCAGCGGGACTAGCGGAAGAGATACGCAGTATTTT. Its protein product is CASGTSGRDTQYF.

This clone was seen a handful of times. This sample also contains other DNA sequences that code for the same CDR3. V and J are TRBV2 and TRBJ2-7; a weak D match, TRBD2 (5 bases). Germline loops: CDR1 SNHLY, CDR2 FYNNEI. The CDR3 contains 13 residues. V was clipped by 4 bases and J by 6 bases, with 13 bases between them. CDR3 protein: CASSVGRDIEQYV. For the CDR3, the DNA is TGTGCCAGCAGTGTCGGTCGGGATATCGAGCAGTACGTC.

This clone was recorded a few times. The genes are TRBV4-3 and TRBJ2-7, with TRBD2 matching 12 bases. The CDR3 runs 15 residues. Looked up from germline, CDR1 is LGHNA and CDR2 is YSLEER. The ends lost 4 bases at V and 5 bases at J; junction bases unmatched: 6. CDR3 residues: CASSPTSGRINEQYF. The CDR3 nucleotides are TGCGCCAGCAGCCCGACTAGCGGGAGAATCAACGAGCAGTACTTC.

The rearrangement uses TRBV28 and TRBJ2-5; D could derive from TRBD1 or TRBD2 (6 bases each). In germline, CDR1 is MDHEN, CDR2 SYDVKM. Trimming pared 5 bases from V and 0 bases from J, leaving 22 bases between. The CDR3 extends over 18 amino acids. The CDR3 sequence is CASSPPLRRGGHQETQYF. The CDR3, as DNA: TGTGCCAGCAGTCCCCCGTTGCGGAGAGGGGGGCACCAAGAGACCCAGTACTTC. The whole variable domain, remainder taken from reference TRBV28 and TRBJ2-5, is DVKVTQSSRYLVKRTGEKVFLECVQDMDHENMFWYRQDPGLGLRLIYFSYDVKMKEKGDIPEGYSVSREKKERFSLILESASTNQTSMYLCASSPPLRRGGHQETQYFGPGTRLLVL.

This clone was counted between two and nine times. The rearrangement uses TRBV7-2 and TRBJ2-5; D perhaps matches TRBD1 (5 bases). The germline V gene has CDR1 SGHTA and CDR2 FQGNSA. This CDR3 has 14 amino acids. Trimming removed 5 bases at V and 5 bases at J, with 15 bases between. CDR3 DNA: TGTGCCAGCAGCGGGTGGGGCCTCCGGGAGACCCAGTACTTC. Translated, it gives CASSGWGLRETQYF.